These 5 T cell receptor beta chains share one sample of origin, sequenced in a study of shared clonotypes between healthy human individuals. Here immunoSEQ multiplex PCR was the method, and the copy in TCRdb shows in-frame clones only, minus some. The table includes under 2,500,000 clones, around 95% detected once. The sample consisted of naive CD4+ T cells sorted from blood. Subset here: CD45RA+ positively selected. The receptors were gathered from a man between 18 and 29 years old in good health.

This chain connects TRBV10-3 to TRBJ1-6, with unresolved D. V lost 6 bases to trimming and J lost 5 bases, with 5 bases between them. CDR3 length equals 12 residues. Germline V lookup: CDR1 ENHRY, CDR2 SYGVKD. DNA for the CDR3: TGTGCCATCAGCCCCGATAATTCACCCCTCCACTTT. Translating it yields CAISPDNSPLHF.

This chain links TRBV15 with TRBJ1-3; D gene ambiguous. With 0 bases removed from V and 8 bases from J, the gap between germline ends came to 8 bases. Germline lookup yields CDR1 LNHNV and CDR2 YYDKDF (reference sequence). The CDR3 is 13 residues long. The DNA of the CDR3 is TGTGCCACCAGCAGAGATGGCGGTGACACCATATATTTT. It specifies CATSRDGGDTIYF.

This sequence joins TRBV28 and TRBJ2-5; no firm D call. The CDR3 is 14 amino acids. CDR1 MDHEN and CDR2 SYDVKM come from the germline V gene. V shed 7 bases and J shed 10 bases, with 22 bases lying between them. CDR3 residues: CASTPLGSQRDQYF. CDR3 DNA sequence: TGTGCCAGCACTCCCCTTGGTAGCCAGAGAGACCAGTACTTC.

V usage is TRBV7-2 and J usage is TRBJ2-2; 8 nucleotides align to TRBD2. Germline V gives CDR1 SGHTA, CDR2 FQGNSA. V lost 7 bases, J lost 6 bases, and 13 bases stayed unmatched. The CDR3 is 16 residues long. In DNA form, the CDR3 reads TGTGCCAGCATGGGACCCGGGACTAGGGGGTCCGGGGAGCTGTTTTTT. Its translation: CASMGPGTRGSGELFF.

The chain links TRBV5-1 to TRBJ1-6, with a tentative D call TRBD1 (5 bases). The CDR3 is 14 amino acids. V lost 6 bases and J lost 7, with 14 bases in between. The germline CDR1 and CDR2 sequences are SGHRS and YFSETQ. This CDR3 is CASKASQGNSPLHF. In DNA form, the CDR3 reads TGCGCCAGCAAGGCCTCCCAGGGAAATTCACCCCTCCACTTT.